This is a list of T cell receptor beta chains from one sample in a study of vaccination and CD4 T cells after COVID-19. From the PCR reads, TCRdb called clonotypes with MiXCR, one entry per CDR3 protein. The sample holds over 3,500 distinct CDR3 sequences, around a fifth seen once. Their antigen targets remain unknown. Sequenced input: CD4+ T cells from blood, cultured in vitro. These receptors originate from a human donor who had recovered from COVID-19. CDR3s include the opening cysteine and the closing phenylalanine or tryptophan.

v_gene	j_gene	CDR3aa
TRBV5-5	TRBJ1-6	CASSLEQGLATLHF
TRBV7-9	TRBJ2-6	CASSLGQGASGANVLTF
TRBV2	TRBJ1-6	CASSGWGAGNSPLHF
TRBV6-1	TRBJ2-3	CASSEMGQGLYTQYF
TRBV5-6	TRBJ1-2	CASSLGVVYGYTF
TRBV5-1	TRBJ1-2	CASFSLGTDLSGYTF
TRBV7-2	TRBJ1-3	CASSTSGGSGNTIYF
TRBV28	TRBJ2-1	CASSLRGYEQFF
TRBV30	TRBJ2-1	CAWSKGRGAYNEQFF
TRBV7-2	TRBJ2-1	CASSLGGLRINEQFF
TRBV27	TRBJ2-1	CASSRGGSSYNEQFF
TRBV4-2	TRBJ1-6	CASSPQGEGNSPLHF
TRBV6-1	TRBJ1-6	CASSRGTGHSPLHF
TRBV5-1	TRBJ2-3	CASSTGRSGISTDTQYF
TRBV19	TRBJ1-2	CASTIRGNYGYTF
TRBV6-2/TRBV6-3	TRBJ2-7	CATRLAGGLYEQYF
TRBV6-1	TRBJ1-1	CASSRGGQGSTEAFF
TRBV5-1	TRBJ1-6	CASSLAFLGDSPLHF
TRBV20-1	TRBJ1-1	CSARDGQGMGEAFF
TRBV18	TRBJ1-2	CASSPGTGAYGYTF
TRBV12-3/TRBV12-4	TRBJ1-2	CASSRDGNYGYTF
TRBV20-1	TRBJ2-1	CSARSGLGVDEQFF
TRBV6-1	TRBJ1-1	CASYGGAGGTEAFF
TRBV11-2	TRBJ1-6	CASSLGMGTGAYNSPLHF
TRBV12-3/TRBV12-4	TRBJ1-1	CASSTGTGNTEAFF
TRBV7-3	TRBJ2-1	CASSLLLAGAGGSSYNEQFF
TRBV11-1	TRBJ2-2	CASSLAGSGTGELFF
TRBV20-1	TRBJ1-5	CSASLGQGYQPQHF
TRBV7-9	TRBJ1-2	CASSARGGYTF
TRBV27	TRBJ2-7	CASSLVRGGLAEQYF
TRBV10-1	TRBJ2-3	CAPGSGGAGTDTQYF